These T cell receptor beta chains were read from a single sample in a study of T-cell reconstitution after alpha-beta-depleted transplantation in children. Using its own MiXCR run on the PCR reads, TCRdb lists one record per CDR3 protein. The sample holds hundreds of thousands of distinct CDR3 sequences; 10% to 15% are singletons and the top ten take 2% to 2.5%. The starting material was PBMCs, mostly from graft donor cells, obtained 360 days after TCRalphabeta/CD19-depleted stem cell transplant. The receptor source for this set is a male patient between 10 and 17 years old who had a stem cell transplant for acute myeloid leukemia, so the T cells may come from the graft donor. The CDR3 runs from the conserved cysteine through the conserved F or W. D genes are given only for firm matches. Not all rows give a size; the values are once, few, many and, for expanded clones, a class.

d_call clone_size j_call v_call cdr3_aa cdr3_nt
. many TRBJ2-3 TRBV21-1 CASTPEDEADTQYF TGTGCCAGCACCCCCGAAGACGAAGCAGATACGCAGTATTTT
TRBD1 few TRBJ2-1 TRBV5-1 CASSLGSTGGANEQFF TGCGCCAGCAGCTTGGGTTCGACAGGGGGCGCGAATGAGCAGTTCTTC
. . TRBJ2-3 TRBV15 CATSRADTDTQYF TGTGCCACCAGCAGAGCGGACACAGATACGCAGTATTTT
. . TRBJ2-2 TRBV5-4 CASSPSGRNTGELFF TGTGCCAGCAGCCCCTCCGGGAGGAACACCGGGGAGCTGTTTTTT
TRBD1 . TRBJ2-7 TRBV19 CASSLTGGYYEQYF TGTGCCAGTAGCCTGACAGGGGGATACTACGAGCAGTACTTC
. few TRBJ2-7 TRBV28 CAAARDYLYEQYF TGTGCTGCTGCCCGGGATTATCTCTACGAGCAGTACTTC
. few TRBJ2-2 TRBV10-3 CALRAGRYTGELFF TGTGCCCTCAGGGCAGGGCGTTACACCGGGGAGCTGTTTTTT
. . TRBJ2-3 TRBV29-1 CSTPPRDWDTDTQYF TGCAGCACCCCACCAAGAGACTGGGACACAGATACGCAGTATTTT
. many TRBJ2-1 TRBV7-9 CASSLVFGDTPYNEQFF TGTGCCAGCAGCTTAGTATTTGGGGACACCCCCTACAATGAGCAGTTCTTC
. few TRBJ2-1 TRBV7-2 CASSSTGISYNEQFF TGTGCCAGCAGCTCTACCGGGATCTCCTACAATGAGCAGTTCTTC
TRBD1 many TRBJ2-7 TRBV12-3/TRBV12-4 CASSTPGTGLLHEQYF TGTGCCAGCAGTACCCCAGGGACAGGACTTCTCCACGAGCAGTACTTC
. . TRBJ2-1 TRBV12-3/TRBV12-4 CASRPADPEQFF TGTGCCAGCAGACCAGCGGACCCTGAGCAGTTCTTC
. many TRBJ2-5 TRBV20-1 CSARGGPQETQYF TGCAGTGCTAGGGGTGGGCCCCAAGAGACCCAGTACTTC
. many TRBJ1-1 TRBV14 CASSQDLGTEAFF TGTGCCAGCAGCCAAGACCTCGGCACTGAAGCTTTCTTT
TRBD1 many TRBJ2-2 TRBV5-1 CASSFDRGSVGELFF TGCGCCAGCAGCTTCGACAGGGGCAGTGTCGGGGAGCTGTTTTTT
. . TRBJ2-5 TRBV12-3/TRBV12-4 CASSSWLAATQYF TGTGCCAGCAGTTCTTGGCTAGCCGCGACCCAGTACTTC
TRBD1 . TRBJ2-5 TRBV20-1 CSERTGVETQYF TGCAGTGAAAGGACAGGGGTAGAGACCCAGTACTTC
. few TRBJ1-2 TRBV29-1 CSVVRDYGYTF TGCAGCGTTGTAAGGGACTATGGCTACACCTTC
. few TRBJ2-7 TRBV25-1 CASTQRSSYEQYF TGTGCCAGCACACAGAGGAGCTCCTACGAGCAGTACTTC
TRBD1 many TRBJ2-5 TRBV15 CATSRGQGAEKTQYF TGTGCCACCAGCAGAGGACAGGGAGCGGAAAAGACCCAGTACTTC
TRBD1 . TRBJ2-3 TRBV7-8 CASRTDRERTDTQYF TGTGCCAGCAGAACGGACAGGGAGAGAACAGATACGCAGTATTTT
. . TRBJ2-3 TRBV28 CASSSTSHTQYF TGTGCCAGCAGTTCTACCTCCCATACGCAGTATTTT
. . TRBJ2-1 TRBV11-1 CASSNRWDLAYNEQFF TGTGCCAGCAGCAACCGATGGGACTTGGCCTACAATGAGCAGTTCTTC
TRBD1 . TRBJ2-3 TRBV10-2 CASRGQPGGTQYF TGCGCCAGCAGGGGACAGCCCGGTGGTACGCAGTATTTT
. few TRBJ2-2 TRBV28 CASSSRRPANTGELFF TGTGCCAGCAGTTCTAGACGGCCCGCGAACACCGGGGAGCTGTTTTTT
. few TRBJ2-1 TRBV5-1 CASSLDMTSYNEQFF TGCGCCAGCAGCTTGGATATGACTTCCTACAATGAGCAGTTCTTC
. few TRBJ2-4 TRBV15 CATSREENIKNIQYF TGTGCCACCAGCAGGGAGGAGAACATCAAAAACATTCAGTACTTC
TRBD1 many TRBJ2-1 TRBV6-2/TRBV6-3 CASSLNRGRFEQFF TGTGCCAGCAGCCTAAACAGGGGGCGATTTGAGCAGTTCTTC
. . TRBJ2-6 TRBV20-1 CSAREDSHSGANVLTF TGCAGTGCTAGAGAGGACAGTCACTCTGGGGCCAACGTCCTGACTTTC
TRBD1 many TRBJ2-7 TRBV28 CSSSQQGGKNEQYF TGTTCCAGCAGTCAACAGGGGGGAAAGAACGAGCAGTACTTC
. few TRBJ2-1 TRBV3-1 CASSLQGAHNEQFF TGTGCCAGCAGCCTGCAGGGAGCACACAATGAGCAGTTCTTC
TRBD2 . TRBJ2-1 TRBV10-3 CAISESPSLAGDNNEQFF TGTGCCATCAGTGAGTCACCCTCTCTGGCGGGAGATAACAATGAGCAGTTCTTC
. many TRBJ2-7 TRBV4-3 CASSQARYKGLNEQYF TGCGCCAGCAGCCAAGCTCGATATAAGGGGCTGAACGAGCAGTACTTC
TRBD2 . TRBJ2-7 TRBV6-5 CASSYGTSGSEQYF TGTGCCAGCAGTTACGGGACTAGCGGAAGCGAGCAGTACTTC
TRBD2 many TRBJ2-3 TRBV29-1 CSDSMRLAGPTQYF TGCAGCGATTCGATGCGGCTAGCGGGACCCACGCAGTATTTT
. few TRBJ2-3 TRBV2 CASSESWLSTDTQYF TGTGCCAGCAGTGAAAGTTGGCTTAGCACAGATACGCAGTATTTT
TRBD1 . TRBJ2-2 TRBV6-2/TRBV6-3 CASSPGQRPGELFF TGTGCCAGCAGCCCGGGACAGCGACCTGGGGAGCTGTTTTTT
. few TRBJ2-7 TRBV4-2 CASSQDGGASSYEQYF TGTGCCAGCAGCCAAGATGGCGGAGCCAGCTCCTACGAGCAGTACTTC
. few TRBJ2-7 TRBV2 CASIPTRGYEQYF TGTGCCAGCATCCCCACTAGGGGCTACGAGCAGTACTTC
. many TRBJ1-1 TRBV20-1 CSARVRRWDTEAFF TGCAGTGCTAGAGTTAGGCGATGGGACACTGAAGCTTTCTTT
TRBD2 few TRBJ2-6 TRBV10-3 CAISESTSGRYGANVLTF TGTGCCATCAGTGAGTCCACTAGCGGGAGGTATGGGGCCAACGTCCTGACTTTC
. few TRBJ2-5 TRBV20-1 CSATRLAAGTQYF TGCAGTGCTACCCGTTTAGCGGCTGGGACCCAGTACTTC
. . TRBJ2-7 TRBV7-2 CASSFALWGSYEQYF TGTGCCAGCAGCTTCGCCCTTTGGGGCTCCTACGAGCAGTACTTC
TRBD2 many TRBJ2-1 TRBV29-1 CSVDSSGVYNEQFF TGCAGCGTTGACTCAAGCGGGGTTTACAATGAGCAGTTCTTC
TRBD2 few TRBJ2-5 TRBV5-1 CASSLASGREETQYF TGCGCCAGCAGCTTGGCTAGCGGGAGAGAAGAGACCCAGTACTTC
. . TRBJ2-1 TRBV20-1 CSARTVSYNEQFF TGCAGTGCACGGACGGTCTCCTACAATGAGCAGTTCTTC
TRBD2 many TRBJ2-3 TRBV20-1 CSASPVAGDNGDTQYF TGCAGTGCTAGTCCTGTGGCGGGAGACAATGGCGATACGCAGTATTTT
. many TRBJ2-5 TRBV29-1 CSVCAQETQYF TGCAGCGTTTGTGCCCAAGAGACCCAGTACTTC
. few TRBJ2-1 TRBV27 CASSRGGASYNEQFF TGTGCCAGCAGTAGGGGGGGGGCCTCCTACAATGAGCAGTTCTTC
. once TRBJ2-2 TRBV12-3/TRBV12-4 CASRYSTGSHTGELFF TGTGCCAGCAGGTACTCAACAGGTTCCCACACCGGGGAGCTGTTTTTT
TRBD2 few TRBJ2-7 TRBV28 CASSLLAAPYEQYF TGTGCCAGCAGTCTACTAGCGGCTCCCTACGAGCAGTACTTC
. few TRBJ2-3 TRBV18 CASSPMAGSTDTQYF TGTGCCAGCTCACCAATGGCGGGGAGCACAGATACGCAGTATTTT
. few TRBJ2-7 TRBV4-2 CASSLSGVGSGEQYF TGTGCCAGCAGCCTTAGCGGAGTGGGCTCGGGCGAGCAGTACTTC
. once TRBJ1-2 TRBV30 CAWSNSYGYTF TGTGCCTGGAGTAACAGCTATGGCTACACCTTC
TRBD2 . TRBJ2-7 TRBV20-1 CSARETGTSFYEQYF TGCAGTGCTAGAGAGACGGGGACTAGCTTCTACGAGCAGTACTTC
TRBD2 . TRBJ2-1 TRBV6-2/TRBV6-3 CASSYSGLAGHEQFF TGTGCCAGCAGTTACTCGGGACTAGCAGGTCATGAGCAGTTCTTC
TRBD2 few TRBJ2-7 TRBV9 CASSAFSGVSYEQYF TGTGCCAGCAGCGCCTTTAGCGGGGTGTCCTACGAGCAGTACTTC
. many TRBJ2-4 TRBV29-1 CSVAIAERIQYF TGCAGCGTTGCGATAGCGGAGAGGATTCAGTACTTC
TRBD2 few TRBJ2-3 TRBV7-2 CASSLAGGPGSDTQYF TGTGCCAGCAGCTTGGCGGGAGGGCCGGGATCAGATACGCAGTATTTT
TRBD1 . TRBJ1-2 TRBV5-1 CASSATPGGGYTF TGCGCCAGCAGCGCTACTCCAGGGGGTGGCTACACCTTC